This T cell receptor beta chain originates from a study of blood T cell repertoires in COVID-19. As for the study in general: COVID-19 samples from acute and convalescent phases originated in the United States, Italy and Spain. T cells, B-cell-depleted T cells, or PBMCs provided the cDNA or gDNA that served as material.

The ends were cut back, 5 bases at V and 8 bases at J, with 15 bases in the middle. CDR1 is LGHDT, CDR2 YNNKEL, per germline (reference sequence). This CDR3 spans 13 amino acids. The data were produced by immunoSEQ multiplex PCR, yet TCRdb's version contains in-frame clones alone and is incomplete. The sample includes roughly 300,000 clones, 87% seen only once; the top ten take about 5.2%. The sequence came from a woman aged 25 to 39 who had recovered from COVID-19. The chain couples TRBV3-1 (or the pseudogene TRBV3-2) to TRBJ1-2; D may be TRBD1 (6 bases). What was sequenced was PBMCs or T cells enriched from blood (not recorded which). In DNA form, the CDR3 reads TGTGCCAGCAGCTGGGGAGACAGGCAAGGCTACACCTTC. It is translated as CASSWGDRQGYTF.